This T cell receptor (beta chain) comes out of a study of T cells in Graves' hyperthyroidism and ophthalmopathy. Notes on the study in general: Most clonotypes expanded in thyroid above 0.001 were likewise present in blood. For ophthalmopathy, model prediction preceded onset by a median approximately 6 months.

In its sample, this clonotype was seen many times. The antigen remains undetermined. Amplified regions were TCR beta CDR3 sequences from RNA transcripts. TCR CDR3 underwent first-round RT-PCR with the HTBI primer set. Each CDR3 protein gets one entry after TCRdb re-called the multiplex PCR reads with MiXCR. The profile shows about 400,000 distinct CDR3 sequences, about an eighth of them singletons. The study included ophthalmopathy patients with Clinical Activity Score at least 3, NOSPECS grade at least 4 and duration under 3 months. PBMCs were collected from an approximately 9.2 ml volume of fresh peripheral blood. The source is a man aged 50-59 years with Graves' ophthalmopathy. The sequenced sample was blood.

The CDR3 coding sequence is TGCAGTGCTAGAGATGTGGGCAGGGGGCTAAGCGAGCAGTACTTC. As protein: CSARDVGRGLSEQYF. The chain carries TRBV20-1 and TRBJ2-7; the match to TRBD1 covers 8 bases. The CDR3 extends over 15 amino acids. J lost 6 bases, V lost 0 bases, and 10 bases had no gene match. The germline gives CDR1 DFQATT, CDR2 SNEGSKA (reference sequence).